The rows below give T cell receptor beta chains drawn from one sample of a study of regulatory T cells in long-lasting Graves disease. TCRdb re-derived calls from the multiplex PCR reads in MiXCR, one entry per CDR3 protein. This repertoire shows approximately 400,000 distinct CDR3 sequences, roughly a quarter found once; its top ten account for approximately 26%. Sequenced material: peripheral blood mononuclear cells (PBMCs), taken when the disease was refractory, from a patient treated with antithyroid drugs. The receptor set was obtained from a female donor with Graves disease. The CDR3 runs from the conserved cysteine through the conserved F or W. The order of the fields is J gene, clone size, V gene, D gene, CDR3 protein, CDR3 DNA. A D gene is named only where the DNA matches it firmly. Expanded clones are given a class, and other clones once, few, many or no size at all.

>TRBJ2-6|.|TRBV30|TRBD1
CAWTRTGGSSGANVLTF
TGTGCCTGGACCCGGACAGGGGGCAGCTCTGGGGCCAACGTCCTGACTTTC
>TRBJ1-1|few|TRBV6-1|TRBD1
CASSTKDRGNTEAFF
TGTGCCAGCAGTACAAAGGACAGGGGGAACACTGAAGCTTTCTTT
>TRBJ2-7|.|TRBV5-6|TRBD2
CASSKLGTSVYEQYF
TGTGCCAGCAGCAAACTGGGGACTAGCGTGTACGAGCAGTACTTC
>TRBJ1-1|.|TRBV5-1|.
CASRPDIKPEAFF
TGCGCCAGCAGACCAGACATTAAACCTGAAGCTTTCTTT
>TRBJ2-7|many|TRBV28|.
CASSGTATYEQYF
TGTGCCAGCAGCGGGACGGCCACCTACGAGCAGTACTTC
>TRBJ1-2|few|TRBV19|.
CASSIDLAGRYYGYTF
TGTGCCAGTAGTATAGATCTTGCTGGCAGGTACTATGGCTACACCTTC
>TRBJ1-6|.|TRBV28|.
CASGGGAYNSPLHF
TGTGCCAGCGGGGGCGGGGCGTATAATTCACCCCTCCACTTT
>TRBJ2-5|many|TRBV7-2|.
CASSLGQYQETQYF
TGTGCCAGCAGCTTAGGACAGTACCAAGAGACCCAGTACTTC
>TRBJ2-7|once|TRBV7-2|.
CASSCRGFGYEQYF
TGTGCCAGCAGCTGCAGGGGTTTCGGTTACGAGCAGTACTTC
>TRBJ2-2|.|TRBV19|.
CASSALGVRVPGELFF
TGTGCCAGTAGTGCCCTTGGGGTTCGAGTGCCCGGGGAGCTGTTTTTT
>TRBJ1-2|many|TRBV20-1|.
CSARDRAGTYGYTF
TGCAGTGCTAGAGATAGAGCAGGGACCTATGGCTACACCTTC
>TRBJ2-7|many|TRBV7-9|.
CASSALSSQGHYEQYF
TGTGCCAGCAGCGCCCTGTCGTCCCAGGGTCACTACGAGCAGTACTTC
>TRBJ1-2|.|TRBV4-3|.
CASSQDLRPTSFYYGYTF
TGCGCCAGCAGCCAAGATCTGAGGCCAACCTCGTTCTACTATGGCTACACCTTC
>TRBJ1-1|few|TRBV7-2|TRBD1
CASSPYGTGSTEAFF
TGTGCCAGCAGCCCCTACGGGACAGGGAGCACTGAAGCTTTCTTT